This record concerns one T cell receptor (beta chain) sequence. These data originate in a study of blood T cell repertoires in COVID-19. Overall study: T cells, B-cell-depleted T cells, or PBMCs supplied cDNA or gDNA.

Sequencing was performed with immunoSEQ multiplex PCR; in TCRdb, only in-frame clones are kept and a portion is missing. The sample lists roughly 200,000 clones; around nine tenths were seen once. Germline V gene lookup returns CDR1 SGHRS and CDR2 YFSETQ. With 0 bases clipped from V and 3 bases from J, the junction kept 2 bases outside the gene matches. The CDR3 consists of 14 residues. The sequence came from a woman under 30 who had recovered from COVID-19. The specimen sequenced was peripheral blood. The V gene is TRBV5-1, the J gene TRBJ2-7; 8 bases match TRBD1. In DNA form, the CDR3 reads TGCGCCAGCAGCTTGGACAGGGGGTTCTACGAGCAGTACTTC. It is translated as CASSLDRGFYEQYF. Variable domain in full (rest from reference TRBV5-1 and TRBJ2-7): KAGVTQTPRYLIKTRGQQVTLSCSPISGHRSVSWYQQTPGQGLQFLFEYFSETQRNKGNFPGRFSGRQFSNSRSEMNVSTLELGDSALYLCASSLDRGFYEQYFGPGTRLTVT.